A single sample gave rise to the 20 T cell receptor beta chains below, sequenced in a study of control samples from healthy donors and cancer patients. Data came from immunoSEQ multiplex PCR; TCRdb stores just in-frame clones and leaves some out. The data hold some 70,000 clones, with 84% observed a single time. What was sequenced was PBMCs. The receptor set was obtained from a woman in her 50s with lung cancer.

The chain employs TRBV19 and TRBJ1-2; D is unclear. This CDR3 is built from 13 residues. The V gene lost 8 bases and the J gene lost 6 bases, with 16 bases spanning the gap. The germline V gene encodes CDR1 LNHDA and CDR2 SQIVND (reference sequence). In nucleotides, the CDR3 is TGTGCCAGTTGTAAGTTCCTGGAGAATGGCTACACCTTC. Its protein is CASCKFLENGYTF.

This chain joins TRBV10-1 and TRBJ2-2, with D hard to call. Germline-derived CDR1 and CDR2 are WNHNN and SYGVQD (reference sequence). Trimming left V 2 bases short and J 5 bases short, with 9 bases between. The CDR3 is made up of 14 amino acids. The CDR3 sequence is CASSEDRSTGELFF. Here the CDR3 DNA reads TGCGCCAGCAGTGAGGACCGGTCAACCGGGGAGCTGTTTTTT.

There are a few counts of this clone. The chain links TRBV3-1 (or the pseudogene TRBV3-2) to TRBJ2-3; D not resolved. V was pared by 1 base and J by 0 bases, with 5 bases between. Germline V gene data show CDR1 as LGHDT and CDR2 as YNNKEL (reference sequence). There are 14 residues in the CDR3. The CDR3: CASSQGRSTDTQYF. The CDR3 bases are TGTGCCAGCAGCCAAGGGCGGAGCACAGATACGCAGTATTTT.

The rearrangement links TRBV2 to TRBJ2-7, with TRBD2 as a possible D gene (6 bases). Trimming removed 3 bases at V and 7 bases at J, with 19 bases between. The CDR3 is made up of 15 amino acids. CDR1 SNHLY and CDR2 FYNNEI come from the germline V gene. CDR3 nucleotide sequence: TGTGCCAGCAGTGAGGTGGCTAGCGCGCTTGGGGAGCAGTACTTC. This gives the protein CASSEVASALGEQYF.

The gene calls are TRBV5-4 and TRBJ1-4, with a possible D match to TRBD1 (6 bases). V was cut by 3 bases and J by 4 bases, with 13 bases left in between. CDR1 and CDR2 from the germline V gene are SGHNT and YYREEE (reference sequence). This CDR3 has 15 amino acids. CDR3 nucleotides: TGTGCCAGCAGCTCGAAACCGGACAGTAATGAAAAACTGTTTTTT. Amino acids: CASSSKPDSNEKLFF.

The chain combines TRBV2 with TRBJ1-2; 7 bases fit TRBD1. With 4 bases clipped from V and 5 bases from J, the junction kept 13 bases outside the gene matches. Per germline, CDR1 SNHLY and CDR2 FYNNEI. The CDR3 is 16 amino acids. In DNA form, the CDR3 reads TGTGCCAGCAGTGCCTTTATAGGGACAGCCGATTATGGCTACACCTTC. It yields the protein CASSAFIGTADYGYTF.

The CDR3, as DNA: TGTGCCAGCAGTCGGACACAGAACACTGAAGCTTTCTTT. Translated: CASSRTQNTEAFF. This chain links TRBV11-2 with TRBJ1-1; D perhaps matches TRBD1 (5 bases). Per germline, CDR1 SGHAT and CDR2 FQNNGV. CDR3 length: 13 amino acids. Trimming left V 6 bases short and J 1 base short, with 9 bases between. The full variable domain, its missing parts supplied by reference TRBV11-2 and TRBJ1-1, is EAGVAQSPRYKIIEKRQSVAFWCNPISGHATLYWYQQILGQGPKLLIQFQNNGVVDDSQLPKDRFSAERLKGVDSTLKIQPAKLEDSAVYLCASSRTQNTEAFFGQGTRLTVV.

V usage is TRBV9 and J usage is TRBJ2-2; D not resolved. There are 15 residues in the CDR3. With 0 bases removed from V and 1 base from J, the gap between germline ends came to 7 bases. The V gene's germline CDR1 is SGDLS and CDR2 YYNGEE. Here the CDR3 DNA reads TGTGCCAGCAGCGTAGCCCCGCAGAACACCGGGGAGCTGTTTTTT. Protein: CASSVAPQNTGELFF.

The genes are TRBV20-1 and TRBJ2-5; TRBD2 aligns across 7 bases. Germline CDR1 and CDR2: DFQATT and SNEGSKA (reference sequence). This CDR3 contains 11 residues. After removal of 5 bases from V and 7 bases from J, the junction contained 4 bases not matched to a gene. The CDR3 reads CSALGGGTQYF. In DNA form, the CDR3 reads TGCAGTGCTCTTGGGGGGGGGACCCAGTACTTC.

The rearrangement uses TRBV9 and TRBJ2-3; D ambiguous. CDR3 size: 16 residues. Germline CDR1 SGDLS, CDR2 YYNGEE. V was trimmed by 4 bases and J by 1 base, leaving 16 bases between them. CDR3 nucleotides: TGTGCCAGCAGCCCCGGACCCCGCCCCGGCACAGATACGCAGTATTTT. Amino acid sequence: CASSPGPRPGTDTQYF.

The rearrangement uses TRBV12-5 and TRBJ1-1; D ambiguous. The CDR3 contains 13 residues. The germline gives CDR1 LGHNT, CDR2 FRNRAP. Trimming stripped 6 bases from V and 5 bases from J, with 13 bases between. The CDR3 protein is CASGGTPYTEAFF. Written as DNA, the CDR3 is TGTGCTAGTGGGGGAACTCCGTATACTGAAGCTTTCTTT.

This sequence joins TRBV29-1 and TRBJ1-2, with a tentative D call TRBD1 (5 bases). V lost 3 bases and J lost 4, with 9 bases in between. The CDR3 has 12 residues. Germline values: CDR1 SQVTM, CDR2 ANQGSEA. The DNA of the CDR3 is TGCAGCGTTGAGCAGGGAGTCTATGGCTACACCTTC. Its translation is CSVEQGVYGYTF.

The rearrangement links TRBV7-9 to TRBJ2-7; D remains ambiguous. This CDR3 is 16 amino acids long. The germline V gene encodes CDR1 SEHNR and CDR2 FQNEAQ (reference sequence). V dropped 6 bases and J dropped 3 bases, with 21 bases sitting between them. CDR3 amino acids: CASSPMLTGSCYEQYF. The DNA for the CDR3 is TGTGCCAGCAGTCCTATGCTAACGGGCAGTTGCTACGAGCAGTACTTC.

The chain links TRBV5-5 to TRBJ1-4, with no clear D. The CDR3 is made up of 16 amino acids. The germline V and J ends were trimmed by 4 bases and 7 bases, with 20 bases remaining between them. Germline V gives CDR1 SGHKS, CDR2 YYEKEE (reference sequence). The CDR3 region is CASSAYEHKASEKLFF. Written as DNA, the CDR3 is TGTGCCAGCAGCGCGTACGAACATAAAGCGAGTGAAAAACTGTTTTTT. The whole variable domain, remainder taken from reference TRBV5-5 and TRBJ1-4, is DAGVTQSPTHLIKTRGQQVTLRCSPISGHKSVSWYQQVLGQGPQFIFQYYEKEERGRGNFPDRFSARQFPNYSSELNVNALLLGDSALYLCASSAYEHKASEKLFFGSGTQLSVL.

The gene calls are TRBV7-7 and TRBJ2-3; TRBD2 might be the D (6 bases). With 0 bases removed from V and 0 bases from J, the gap between germline ends came to 10 bases. The CDR3 has 16 residues. CDR1 and CDR2 from the germline V gene are SSHAT and FNYEAQ (reference sequence). The CDR3 DNA reads as TGTGCCAGCAGCTTAGCCGGGGGTTTTAGCACAGATACGCAGTATTTT. This codes for CASSLAGGFSTDTQYF. The whole variable domain, remainder taken from reference TRBV7-7 and TRBJ2-3, is GAGVSQSPRYKVTKRGQDVTLRCDPISSHATLYWYQQALGQGPEFLTYFNYEAQPDKSGLPSDRFSAERPEGSISTLTIQRTEQRDSAMYRCASSLAGGFSTDTQYFGPGTRLTVL.

The rearrangement joins TRBV19 to TRBJ1-6; D may be TRBD1 (5 bases). V lost 1 base, J lost 6 bases, and 13 bases lay in between. CDR1 and CDR2 (germline): LNHDA, SQIVND (reference sequence). The CDR3 is 16 residues long. The CDR3 DNA follows: TGTGCCAGTAGTATAGGTAGAACAGGACCTAATTCACCCCTCCACTTT. It specifies CASSIGRTGPNSPLHF.

The V call is TRBV12-3 or TRBV12-4, the J call TRBJ2-5; tentative D call: TRBD2 (6 bases). This CDR3 spans 13 amino acids. V dropped 3 bases and J dropped 5 bases, with 10 bases sitting between them. The CDR3 here is CASSFSGRETQYF. DNA of the CDR3: TGTGCCAGCAGTTTCTCAGGGAGGGAGACCCAGTACTTC.

The J gene is TRBJ1-5, the V gene TRBV19; D is possibly TRBD1 (6 bases). The CDR3 has 15 residues. Trimming removed 0 bases from V and 4 bases from J, with 10 bases in between. Germline V gene sequence: CDR1 LNHDA, CDR2 SQIVND (reference sequence). Here the CDR3 DNA reads TGTGCCAGTAGTATAGATCGGGACATTAATCAGCCCCAGCATTTT. It translates to CASSIDRDINQPQHF.

This sequence joins TRBV7-9 and TRBJ1-5, with D tentatively TRBD1 (6 bases). From germline, CDR1 is SEHNR and CDR2 FQNEAQ (reference sequence). The CDR3 runs 14 residues. Deletions cut 4 bases from V and 3 bases from J, with 10 bases between. Here the CDR3 DNA reads TGTGCCAGCAGCTCTGGACAGTTCAATCAGCCCCAGCATTTT. It encodes CASSSGQFNQPQHF.

This rearrangement joins TRBV5-1 to TRBJ1-2; TRBD1 agrees at 10 bases. Unmatched junction bases numbered 3, after V lost 7 bases and J lost 3 bases. The CDR3 is 13 residues long. Per the germline V gene, CDR1 is SGHRS and CDR2 is YFSETQ. In nucleotides, the CDR3 is TGCGCCAGCGGAGGGACAGGGGACTATGGCTACACCTTC. Translation gives CASGGTGDYGYTF.